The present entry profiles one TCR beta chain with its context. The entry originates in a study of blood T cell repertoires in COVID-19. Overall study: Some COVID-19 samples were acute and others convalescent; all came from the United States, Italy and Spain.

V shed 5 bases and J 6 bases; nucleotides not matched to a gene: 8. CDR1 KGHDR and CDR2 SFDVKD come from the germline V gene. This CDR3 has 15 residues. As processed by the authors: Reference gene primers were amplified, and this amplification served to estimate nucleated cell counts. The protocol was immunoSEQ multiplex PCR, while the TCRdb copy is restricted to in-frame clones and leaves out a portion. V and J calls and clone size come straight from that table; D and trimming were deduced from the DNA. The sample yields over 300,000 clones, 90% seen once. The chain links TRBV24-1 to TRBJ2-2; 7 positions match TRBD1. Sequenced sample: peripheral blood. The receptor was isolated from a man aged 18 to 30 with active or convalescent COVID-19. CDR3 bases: TGTGCCACCAGTGCAACAGGGGAGCTAGCCGGGGAGCTGTTTTTT. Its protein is CATSATGELAGELFF.